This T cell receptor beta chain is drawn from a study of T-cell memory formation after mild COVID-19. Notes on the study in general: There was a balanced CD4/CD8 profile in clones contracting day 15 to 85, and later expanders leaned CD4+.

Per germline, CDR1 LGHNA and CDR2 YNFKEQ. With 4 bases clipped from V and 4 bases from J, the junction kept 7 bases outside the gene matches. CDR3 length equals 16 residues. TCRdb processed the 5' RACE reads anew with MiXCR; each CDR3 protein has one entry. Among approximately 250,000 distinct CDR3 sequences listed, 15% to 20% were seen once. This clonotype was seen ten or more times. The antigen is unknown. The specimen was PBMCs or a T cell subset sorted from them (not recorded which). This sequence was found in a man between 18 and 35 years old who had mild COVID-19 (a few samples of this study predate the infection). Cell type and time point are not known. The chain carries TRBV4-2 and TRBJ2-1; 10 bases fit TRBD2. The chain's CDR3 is CASSPGSGGTYNEQFF. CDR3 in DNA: TGTGCCAGCAGCCCAGGTAGCGGGGGGACTTACAATGAGCAGTTCTTC.